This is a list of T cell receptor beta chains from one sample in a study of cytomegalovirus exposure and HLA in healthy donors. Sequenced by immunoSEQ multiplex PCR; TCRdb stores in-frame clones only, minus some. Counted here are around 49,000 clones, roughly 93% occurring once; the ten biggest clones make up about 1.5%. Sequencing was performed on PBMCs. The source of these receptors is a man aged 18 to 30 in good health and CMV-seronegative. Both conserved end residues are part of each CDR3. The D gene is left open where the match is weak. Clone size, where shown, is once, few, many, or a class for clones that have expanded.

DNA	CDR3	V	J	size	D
TGTGCCAGCAGCGCGGGGGTAAGTGGGTACAATGAGCAGTTCTTC	CASSAGVSGYNEQFF	TRBV7-2	TRBJ2-1	.	TRBD2
TGTGCCAGCAGGATTAGCTACACCGGGGAGCTGTTTTTT	CASRISYTGELFF	TRBV28	TRBJ2-2	.	.
TGTGCCAGCAGCTTAGCGGAGGGGGCGGGAGGAAACACCATATATTTT	CASSLAEGAGGNTIYF	TRBV7-2	TRBJ1-3	.	TRBD1
TGTGCCAGCAGCGTCGCAGGGACTCCTGGATGGGATGAGCAGTTCTTC	CASSVAGTPGWDEQFF	TRBV9	TRBJ2-1	.	.
TGTGCCAGCAGTCACAACAGGTACACTGAAGCTTTCTTT	CASSHNRYTEAFF	TRBV6-5	TRBJ1-1	.	.
TGTGCCAGCCCCCGGGGGGGCGAGGCTTTCTTT	CASPRGGEAFF	TRBV2	TRBJ1-1	.	.
TGTGCCAGCAGTTTATATCAGGGAGGTAACGAAAAACTGTTTTTT	CASSLYQGGNEKLFF	TRBV28	TRBJ1-4	.	.
TGTGCCAGCGCGGGGAATGGGAGAAGAGAGCAGTTCTTC	CASAGNGRREQFF	TRBV27	TRBJ2-1	.	.
TGTGCCAGCAGCCAAGAGTGGAGGGGAACCAATCAGCCCCAGCATTTT	CASSQEWRGTNQPQHF	TRBV4-2	TRBJ1-5	.	.
TGCAGCGTTGAAGATGGGAGGACAGGGGTGTACGAGCAGTACTTC	CSVEDGRTGVYEQYF	TRBV29-1	TRBJ2-7	once	TRBD1
TGTGCCAGCAGCCAAGATCCCGGGGGGATCTCTGGGGCCAACGTCCTGACTTTC	CASSQDPGGISGANVLTF	TRBV14	TRBJ2-6	once	TRBD2
TGTGCCAGCAGCACCGCTACAGGGACTGAAGCTTTCTTT	CASSTATGTEAFF	TRBV6-5	TRBJ1-1	.	.
TGTGCCATCAGTATAACAGGGGACCCCAATGAGCAGTTCTTC	CAISITGDPNEQFF	TRBV10-3	TRBJ2-1	.	TRBD1
TGTGCCAGCAGTTGGACAGGGTATGGCTACACCTTC	CASSWTGYGYTF	TRBV28	TRBJ1-2	.	TRBD1
TGCGCCAGCAGTGACATAAGCGGGAGCTACGAGCAGTACTTC	CASSDISGSYEQYF	TRBV10-2	TRBJ2-7	.	TRBD2
TGTGCCAGCAGCCTGGAGGGCGGGAGAGACTACAATGAGCAGTTCTTC	CASSLEGGRDYNEQFF	TRBV5-5	TRBJ2-1	.	TRBD2
TGTGCCAGCAGCAGCCACCTGGCGGCGAACACCGGGGAGCTGTTTTTT	CASSSHLAANTGELFF	TRBV7-6	TRBJ2-2	.	.
TGTGCCAGCAGCCCGAGTACGGGGAGATCTCTCGAGCAGTACTTC	CASSPSTGRSLEQYF	TRBV7-2	TRBJ2-7	.	.
TGTGCCAGCAGTGATAGCGGACGCTCCTACGAGCAGTACTTC	CASSDSGRSYEQYF	TRBV2	TRBJ2-7	.	.
TGTGCCAGCAGCCAAGTGACCCTTCGCGGCAGGGGAAGAACTAACTATGGCTACACCTTC	CASSQVTLRGRGRTNYGYTF	TRBV14	TRBJ1-2	.	.
TGCGCCAGCGGGGACGGGGGAGGGCCGGTGGAGACCCAGTACTTC	CASGDGGGPVETQYF	TRBV10-2	TRBJ2-5	once	TRBD2
TGCGCCAGCAGCGCTAGCGGGAGGGCCCACGAGCAGTACTTC	CASSASGRAHEQYF	TRBV10-2	TRBJ2-7	.	TRBD2
TGCAGCGCCACTAGCGGGAGGTTGGGGGAGCTGTTTTTT	CSATSGRLGELFF	TRBV29-1	TRBJ2-2	.	TRBD2
TGTGCCAGCAGCCGCGGGCCGAATGTAGGGGAGACCCAGTACTTC	CASSRGPNVGETQYF	TRBV7-3	TRBJ2-5	.	.
TGTGCCAGCAGCTCTGGGGCAGGGCCAGCTTTCTTT	CASSSGAGPAFF	TRBV7-9	TRBJ1-1	.	.
TGTGCCAGCTCACCAGCGGAGACCCAGTACTTC	CASSPAETQYF	TRBV18	TRBJ2-5	.	.
TGTGCCTGGAGTGTACTTGAGGCATGGCTCTCTGGAAACACCATATATTTT	CAWSVLEAWLSGNTIYF	TRBV30	TRBJ1-3	.	.
TGTGCCTGCACCGGGGGGGCGGGGAACTACGAGCAGTACTTC	CACTGGAGNYEQYF	TRBV30	TRBJ2-7	.	TRBD2
TGTGCCAGCAGCCGACTTTCCGGGGTAGCGGGGGAAGAGACCCAGTACTTC	CASSRLSGVAGEETQYF	TRBV4-2	TRBJ2-5	.	TRBD2
TGTGCCAGTAGTCCAGGACAGGGGGCATATTTGCACGAGCAGTACTTC	CASSPGQGAYLHEQYF	TRBV19	TRBJ2-7	once	TRBD1
TGTGCCAGCAGCGCGGGGGGACTAGCGGGGTTGAGCTCCTACAATGAGCAGTTCTTC	CASSAGGLAGLSSYNEQFF	TRBV7-2	TRBJ2-1	once	TRBD2
TGCAGCGTGGATCGGGGAAATCAAGAGACCCAGTACTTC	CSVDRGNQETQYF	TRBV29-1	TRBJ2-5	.	.
TGTGCCAGCAGCCCGACGGGTTCGGGGGTTGACGAGCAGTACTTC	CASSPTGSGVDEQYF	TRBV7-2	TRBJ2-7	.	.
TGTGCCAGCAGCTCCGTAACGGGAGGGCCGCACAATGAGCAGTTCTTC	CASSSVTGGPHNEQFF	TRBV7-8	TRBJ2-1	.	TRBD2
TGCGCCAGCAGCCTCGAGGGGAGGGCGAATGAAAAACTGTTTTTT	CASSLEGRANEKLFF	TRBV5-1	TRBJ1-4	.	.
TGTGCCAGCAGTGAAGCGTTACTAGCGGGAGTCTACGAGCAGTACTTC	CASSEALLAGVYEQYF	TRBV2	TRBJ2-7	.	TRBD2
TGTGCCAGCAGCCCCTCCCGGCGGGATCTCCATGAGCAGTTCTTC	CASSPSRRDLHEQFF	TRBV7-2	TRBJ2-1	.	.
TGTGCCAGCTCACCAGGGGCTTTCTCCTACGAGCAGTACTTC	CASSPGAFSYEQYF	TRBV18	TRBJ2-7	.	.
TGTGCCAGTAGTATGACGGGAGGTACCTACGAGCAGTACTTC	CASSMTGGTYEQYF	TRBV19	TRBJ2-7	once	TRBD2
TGTGCCAGTAGTATCTCTCGGTTTGCAGGGGCCAACGTCCTGACTTTC	CASSISRFAGANVLTF	TRBV19	TRBJ2-6	.	.